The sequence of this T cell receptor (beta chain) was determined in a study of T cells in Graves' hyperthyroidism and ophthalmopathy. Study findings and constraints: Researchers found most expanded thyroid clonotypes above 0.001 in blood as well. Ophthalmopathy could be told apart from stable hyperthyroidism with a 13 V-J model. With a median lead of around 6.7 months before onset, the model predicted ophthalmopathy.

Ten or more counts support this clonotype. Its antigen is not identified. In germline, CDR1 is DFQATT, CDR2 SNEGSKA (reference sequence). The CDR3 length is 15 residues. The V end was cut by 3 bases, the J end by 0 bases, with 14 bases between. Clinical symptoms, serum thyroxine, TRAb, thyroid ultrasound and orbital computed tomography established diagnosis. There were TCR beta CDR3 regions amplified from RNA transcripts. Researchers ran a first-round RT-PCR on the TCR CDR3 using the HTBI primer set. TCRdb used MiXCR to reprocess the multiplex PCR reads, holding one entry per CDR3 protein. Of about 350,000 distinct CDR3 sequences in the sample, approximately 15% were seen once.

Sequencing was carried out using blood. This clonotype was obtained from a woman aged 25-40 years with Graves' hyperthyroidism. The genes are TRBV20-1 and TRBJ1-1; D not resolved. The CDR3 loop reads CSASEFSSVNTEAFF. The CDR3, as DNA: TGCAGTGCTAGTGAATTTTCATCGGTGAACACTGAAGCTTTCTTT.